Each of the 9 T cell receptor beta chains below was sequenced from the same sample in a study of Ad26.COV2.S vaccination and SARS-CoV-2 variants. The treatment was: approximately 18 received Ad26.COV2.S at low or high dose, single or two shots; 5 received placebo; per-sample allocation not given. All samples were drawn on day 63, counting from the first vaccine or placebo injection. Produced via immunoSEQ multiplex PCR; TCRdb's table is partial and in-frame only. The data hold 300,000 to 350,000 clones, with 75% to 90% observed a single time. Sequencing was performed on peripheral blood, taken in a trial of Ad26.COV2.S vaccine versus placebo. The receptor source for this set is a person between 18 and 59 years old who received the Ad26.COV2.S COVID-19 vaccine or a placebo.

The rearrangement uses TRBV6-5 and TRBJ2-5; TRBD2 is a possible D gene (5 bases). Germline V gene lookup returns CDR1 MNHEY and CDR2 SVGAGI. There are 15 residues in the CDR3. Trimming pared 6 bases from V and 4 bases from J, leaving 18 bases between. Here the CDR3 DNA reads TGTGCCAGCAGCGAGGGATTCCTAGGAGGAGAGACCCAGTACTTC. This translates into CASSEGFLGGETQYF.

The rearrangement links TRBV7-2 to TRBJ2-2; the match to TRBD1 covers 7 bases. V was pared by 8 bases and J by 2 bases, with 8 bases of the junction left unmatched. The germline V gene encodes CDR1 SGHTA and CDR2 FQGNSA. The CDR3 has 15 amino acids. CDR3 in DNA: TGTGCCAGCTCCTTCAGACAGGGAAACACCGGGGAGCTGTTTTTT. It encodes CASSFRQGNTGELFF.

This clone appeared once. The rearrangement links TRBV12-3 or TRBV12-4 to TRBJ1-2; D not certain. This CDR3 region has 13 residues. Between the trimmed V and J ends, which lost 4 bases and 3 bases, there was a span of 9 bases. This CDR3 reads CASSYDGDYGYTF. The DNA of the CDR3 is TGTGCCAGCAGTTACGACGGAGACTATGGCTACACCTTC.

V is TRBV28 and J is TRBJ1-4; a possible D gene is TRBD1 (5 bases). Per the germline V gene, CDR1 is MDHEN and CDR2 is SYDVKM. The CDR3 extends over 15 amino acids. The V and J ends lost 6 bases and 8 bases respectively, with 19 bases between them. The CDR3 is CASSPGGGFGEKLFF. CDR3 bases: TGTGCCAGCAGCCCCGGGGGGGGATTCGGGGAAAAACTGTTTTTT.

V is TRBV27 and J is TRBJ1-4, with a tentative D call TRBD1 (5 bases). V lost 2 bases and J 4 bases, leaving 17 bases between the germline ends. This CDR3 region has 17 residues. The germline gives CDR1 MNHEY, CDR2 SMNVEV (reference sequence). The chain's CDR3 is CASSLTSAQGDNEKLFF. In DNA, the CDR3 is TGTGCCAGCAGTTTAACCTCTGCGCAGGGAGATAATGAAAAACTGTTTTTT.

The CDR3 DNA follows: TGTGCCAGCAGCGTAAGGACAGGGCCAAACAATCAGCCCCAGCATTTT. Translated, it gives CASSVRTGPNNQPQHF. The chain joins TRBV28 to TRBJ1-5; 8 bases fit TRBD1. Germline CDR1 is MDHEN and CDR2 is SYDVKM. The V gene end was trimmed by 6 bases and the J gene end by 3 bases; junction bases not matched to a gene: 10. The CDR3 runs 16 residues.

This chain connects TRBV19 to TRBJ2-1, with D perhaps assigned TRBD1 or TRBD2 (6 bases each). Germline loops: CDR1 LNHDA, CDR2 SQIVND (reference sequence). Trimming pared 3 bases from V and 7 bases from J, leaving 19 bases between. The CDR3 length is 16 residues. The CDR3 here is CASSMWSRGPENEQFF. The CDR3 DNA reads TGTGCCAGTAGTATGTGGAGTCGGGGGCCGGAGAATGAGCAGTTCTTC.

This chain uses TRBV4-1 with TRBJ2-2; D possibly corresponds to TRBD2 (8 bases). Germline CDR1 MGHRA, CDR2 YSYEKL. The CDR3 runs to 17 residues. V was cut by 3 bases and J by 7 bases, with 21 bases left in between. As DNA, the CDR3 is TGCGCCAGCAGCCACCCATCAGGGGGGACTAGAAACGGGGAGCTGTTTTTT. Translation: CASSHPSGGTRNGELFF.

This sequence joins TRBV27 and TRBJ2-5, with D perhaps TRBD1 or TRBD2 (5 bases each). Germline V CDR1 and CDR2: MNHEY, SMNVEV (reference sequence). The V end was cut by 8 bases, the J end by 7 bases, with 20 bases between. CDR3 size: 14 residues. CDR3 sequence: CASRRDGARGTQYF. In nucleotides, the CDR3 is TGTGCCAGCCGAAGGGACGGGGCCCGGGGGACCCAGTACTTC.